These T cell receptor beta chains were read from a single sample in a study of cytomegalovirus exposure and HLA in healthy donors. Libraries were prepared by immunoSEQ multiplex PCR; TCRdb keeps only in-frame clonotypes and omits some of them. The sample lists around 76,000 clones; around 72% were seen once. The sequencing input was PBMCs. Receptors were obtained from a middle-aged woman in good health and CMV-seropositive. CDR3s include the opening cysteine and the closing phenylalanine or tryptophan. The D gene is left open where the match is weak. Rows may omit the clone size; those that give it use once, few, many or a size class.

CASSVGQQETQYF	TGTGCCAGCAGCGTTGGACAGCAAGAGACCCAGTACTTC	TRBV9	.	.	TRBJ2-5
CASRPTGSSYNEQFF	TGTGCCAGCAGACCAACAGGGAGCTCCTACAATGAGCAGTTCTTC	TRBV9	.	.	TRBJ2-1
CASSFRERGATDTQYF	TGCGCCAGCAGCTTCCGCGAGCGGGGGGCCACAGATACGCAGTATTTT	TRBV5-1	.	TRBD2	TRBJ2-3
CSVHGLTQETQYF	TGCAGCGTCCACGGACTTACCCAAGAGACCCAGTACTTC	TRBV29-1	.	.	TRBJ2-5
CARSFPPPGTSVATDTQYF	TGTGCCAGAAGCTTTCCCCCCCCCGGGACTAGCGTTGCCACAGATACGCAGTATTTT	TRBV5-3	.	TRBD2	TRBJ2-3
CASSDDPGGISDTQYF	TGTGCCAGCAGTGACGATCCAGGGGGGATTTCAGATACGCAGTATTTT	TRBV6-1	.	.	TRBJ2-3
CASSSYQTRDQPQHF	TGTGCCAGCAGTTCATACCAGACCAGGGATCAGCCCCAGCATTTT	TRBV6-6	.	.	TRBJ1-5
CASSQGVGTGATDTQYF	TGCGCCAGCAGCCAAGGGGTGGGGACAGGGGCCACAGATACGCAGTATTTT	TRBV4-3	.	TRBD1	TRBJ2-3
CSVEDPGLSLEQYF	TGCAGCGTTGAAGATCCCGGACTGAGTCTCGAGCAGTACTTC	TRBV29-1	.	.	TRBJ2-7
CASSEVDRGFKDEAFF	TGTGCCAGCAGTGAAGTCGACAGGGGGTTCAAAGATGAAGCTTTCTTT	TRBV6-1	few	TRBD1	TRBJ1-1
CASTERPGQGFAYTF	TGTGCCAGCACCGAAAGACCCGGGCAGGGGTTTGCCTACACCTTC	TRBV27	.	.	TRBJ1-2
CASTQTVTQPQHF	TGCGCCAGCACCCAGACAGTCACCCAGCCCCAGCATTTT	TRBV10-2	.	.	TRBJ1-5
CASSSGQGSNQPQHF	TGTGCCAGCAGCTCCGGACAGGGGAGCAATCAGCCCCAGCATTTT	TRBV7-9	.	TRBD1	TRBJ1-5
CASSRQGVEKLFF	TGTGCCAGCAGCCGGCAGGGCGTTGAAAAACTGTTTTTT	TRBV7-9	.	.	TRBJ1-4
CASSSGGSGSPLHF	TGTGCCAGCAGCTCGGGTGGCAGCGGCTCACCCCTCCACTTT	TRBV7-8	.	.	TRBJ1-6
CAWSKEARTGQYF	TGTGCCTGGAGTAAAGAAGCCCGGACAGGGCAGTACTTC	TRBV30	.	TRBD1	TRBJ2-7
CAWSVYLGTRPNTEAFF	TGTGCCTGGAGTGTATACCTCGGGACAAGACCGAACACTGAAGCTTTCTTT	TRBV30	.	.	TRBJ1-1
CASRKGGPGLFF	TGTGCCAGCAGGAAAGGGGGCCCCGGACTGTTTTTT	TRBV2	few	TRBD1	TRBJ1-4
CASSLMHRPLTGSKTEAFF	TGTGCCAGCAGCTTGATGCACCGACCCCTGACAGGGAGTAAGACTGAAGCTTTCTTT	TRBV5-5	.	TRBD1	TRBJ1-1
CATGQADYYGYTF	TGTGCCACCGGCCAGGCAGACTATTATGGCTACACCTTC	TRBV2	.	.	TRBJ1-2
CAISEGTDGEQYF	TGTGCCATCAGTGAAGGAACAGATGGGGAGCAGTACTTC	TRBV10-3	.	.	TRBJ2-7
CASSPDRGGEQFF	TGTGCCAGCAGTCCGGACAGGGGGGGTGAGCAGTTCTTC	TRBV7-9	.	TRBD1	TRBJ2-1
CASSSEGLAGVEQYF	TGTGCCAGCAGCTCCGAAGGACTAGCGGGAGTCGAGCAGTACTTC	TRBV13	.	TRBD2	TRBJ2-7
CASSLGDRGIQTEAFF	TGTGCCAGCAGCTTGGGGGACAGGGGAATACAGACTGAAGCTTTCTTT	TRBV13	.	TRBD1	TRBJ1-1
CASSQEAGANEKLFF	TGCGCCAGCAGCCAGGAGGCCGGCGCTAATGAAAAACTGTTTTTT	TRBV5-1	.	.	TRBJ1-4
CASSPGTGAYEQYF	TGCGCCAGCAGCCCGGGGACAGGGGCCTACGAGCAGTACTTC	TRBV5-1	.	TRBD1	TRBJ2-7
CASSPDRLINYGYTF	TGTGCCAGCAGTCCGGACAGGCTTATTAACTATGGCTACACCTTC	TRBV27	.	TRBD1	TRBJ1-2
CASSQSSTGLSNQPQHF	TGTGCCAGCAGCCAATCTTCGACAGGTCTGAGCAATCAGCCCCAGCATTTT	TRBV16	.	.	TRBJ1-5
CASSYGYEQYF	TGTGCCAGCAGTTACGGCTACGAGCAGTACTTC	TRBV27	.	.	TRBJ2-7